This TCR beta chain was identified during a study of T cell repertoires in cytomegalovirus infection. About this clonotype itself: Its target is unknown.

The CDR3 spans 12 residues. V was clipped by 2 bases and J by 10 bases, with 8 bases between them. Per the germline V gene, CDR1 is SGHVS and CDR2 is FNYEAQ. TCRdb processed the reads anew with MiXCR; each CDR3 protein has one entry. The data contain hundreds of thousands of distinct CDR3 sequences, less than 40% of them singletons. The sample was cultured CD8+ T cells from PBMCs, taken from culture after CMV antigen stimulation. The rearrangement joins TRBV7-6 to TRBJ2-2; D not certain. The TCR sequence derives from a human donor in good health (CMV status not recorded). Some clones in this sample may be carry-over from other donors' samples. DNA of the CDR3: TGTGCCAGCAGCTTATTGGGCGCGGAGCTGTTTTTT. This sequence encodes CASSLLGAELFF.